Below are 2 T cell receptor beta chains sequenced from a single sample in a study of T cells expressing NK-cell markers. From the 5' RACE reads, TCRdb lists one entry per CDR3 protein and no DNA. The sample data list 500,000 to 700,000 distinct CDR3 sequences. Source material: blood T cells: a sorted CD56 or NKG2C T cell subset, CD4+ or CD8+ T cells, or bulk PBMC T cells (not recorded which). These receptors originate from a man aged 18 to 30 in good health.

The CDR3 loop is CASSEAGGPTPETQYF. This chain connects TRBV5-8 to TRBJ2-5; the D gene TCRdb calls, TRBD1, cannot be checked with no DNA. CDR1 is SGHTS and CDR2 is YDEGEE in the germline V gene. This CDR3 has 16 amino acids.

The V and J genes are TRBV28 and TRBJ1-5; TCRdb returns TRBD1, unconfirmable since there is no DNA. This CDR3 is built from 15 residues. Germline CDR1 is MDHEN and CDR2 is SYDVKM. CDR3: CASTPGQIRGQPQHF.